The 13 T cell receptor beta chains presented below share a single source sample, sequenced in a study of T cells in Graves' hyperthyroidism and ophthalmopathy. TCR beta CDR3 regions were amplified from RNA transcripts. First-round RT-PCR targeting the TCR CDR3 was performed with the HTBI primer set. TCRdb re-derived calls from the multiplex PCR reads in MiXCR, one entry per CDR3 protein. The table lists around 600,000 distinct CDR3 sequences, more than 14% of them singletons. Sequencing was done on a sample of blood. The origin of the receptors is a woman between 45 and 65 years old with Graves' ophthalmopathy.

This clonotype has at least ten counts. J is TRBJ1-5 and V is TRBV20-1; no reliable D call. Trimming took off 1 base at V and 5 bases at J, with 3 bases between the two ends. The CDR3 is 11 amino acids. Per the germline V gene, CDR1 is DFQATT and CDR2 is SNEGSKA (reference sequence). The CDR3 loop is CSARGDQPQHF. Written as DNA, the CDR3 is TGCAGTGCTAGAGGGGATCAGCCCCAGCATTTT.

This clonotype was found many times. The CDR3 here is CASSLSNREETQYF. In nucleotides, the CDR3 is TGCGCCAGCAGCTTGTCTAACAGGGAAGAGACCCAGTACTTC. The chain has TRBV5-1 and TRBJ2-5; tentative D call: TRBD1 (6 bases). V was clipped by 1 base and J by 3 bases, with 10 bases between them. The germline V gene has CDR1 SGHRS and CDR2 YFSETQ. This CDR3 region has 14 residues.

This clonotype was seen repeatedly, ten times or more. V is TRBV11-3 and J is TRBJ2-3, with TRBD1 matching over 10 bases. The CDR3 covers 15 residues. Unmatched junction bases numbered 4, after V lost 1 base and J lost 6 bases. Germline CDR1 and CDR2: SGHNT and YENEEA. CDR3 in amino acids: CASSLGDRGTDTQYF. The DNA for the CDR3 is TGTGCCAGCAGCTTAGGGGACAGGGGAACGGATACGCAGTATTTT.

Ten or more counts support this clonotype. The CDR3 nucleotides read TGTGCCAGCAGCTCCCGAGACAGGGCGAACACTGAAGCTTTCTTT. It translates to CASSSRDRANTEAFF. The chain joins TRBV11-1 to TRBJ1-1; 7 bases match TRBD1. Germline trimming cut 4 bases from V and 1 base from J; bases unmatched to any gene: 6. CDR3 length: 15 residues. Germline V lookup: CDR1 SGHAT, CDR2 FQDESV (reference sequence).

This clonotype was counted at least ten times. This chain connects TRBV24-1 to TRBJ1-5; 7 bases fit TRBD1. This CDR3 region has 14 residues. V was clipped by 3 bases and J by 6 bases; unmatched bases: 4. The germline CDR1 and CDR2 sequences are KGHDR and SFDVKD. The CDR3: CATSDVGTAQPQHF. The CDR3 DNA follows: TGTGCCACCAGTGATGTCGGGACAGCTCAGCCCCAGCATTTT.

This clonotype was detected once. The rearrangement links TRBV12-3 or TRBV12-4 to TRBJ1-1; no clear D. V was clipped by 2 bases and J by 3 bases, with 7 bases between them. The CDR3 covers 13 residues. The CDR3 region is CASSLQSDTEAFF. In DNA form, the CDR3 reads TGTGCCAGCAGTTTACAATCTGACACTGAAGCTTTCTTT.

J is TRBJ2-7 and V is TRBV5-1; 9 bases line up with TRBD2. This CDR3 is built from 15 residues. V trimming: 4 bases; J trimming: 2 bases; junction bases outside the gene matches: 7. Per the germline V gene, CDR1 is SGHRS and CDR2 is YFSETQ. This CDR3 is CASSHSGRTTYEQYF. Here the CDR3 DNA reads TGCGCCAGCAGCCATAGCGGGAGAACTACCTACGAGCAGTACTTC.

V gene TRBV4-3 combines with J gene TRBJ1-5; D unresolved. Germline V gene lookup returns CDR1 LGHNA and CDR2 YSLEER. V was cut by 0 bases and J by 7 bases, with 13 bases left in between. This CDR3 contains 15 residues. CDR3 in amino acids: CASSQDPRAGQPQHF. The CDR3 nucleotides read TGCGCCAGCAGCCAAGATCCGAGGGCTGGCCAGCCCCAGCATTTT.

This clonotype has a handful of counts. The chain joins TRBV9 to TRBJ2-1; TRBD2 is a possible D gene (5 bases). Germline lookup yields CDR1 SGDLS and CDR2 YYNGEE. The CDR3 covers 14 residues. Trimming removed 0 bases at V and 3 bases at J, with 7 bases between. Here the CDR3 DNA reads TGTGCCAGCAGCGTAGATGGAGGCTACAATGAGCAGTTCTTC. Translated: CASSVDGGYNEQFF.

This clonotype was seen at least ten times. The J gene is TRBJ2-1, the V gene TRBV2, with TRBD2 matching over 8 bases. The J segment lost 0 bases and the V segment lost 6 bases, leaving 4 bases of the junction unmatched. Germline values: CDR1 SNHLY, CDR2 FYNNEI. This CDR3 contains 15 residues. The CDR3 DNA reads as TGTGCCAGCAGGGGGGGGACTAGCTCCTACAATGAGCAGTTCTTC. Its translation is CASRGGTSSYNEQFF.

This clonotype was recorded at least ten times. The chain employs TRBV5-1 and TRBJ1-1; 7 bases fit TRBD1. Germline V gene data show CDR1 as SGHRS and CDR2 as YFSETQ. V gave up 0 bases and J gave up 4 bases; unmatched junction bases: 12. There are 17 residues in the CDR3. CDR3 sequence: CASSLVPGRQGGTEAFF. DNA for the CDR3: TGCGCCAGCAGCTTGGTCCCAGGAAGACAGGGAGGCACTGAAGCTTTCTTT.

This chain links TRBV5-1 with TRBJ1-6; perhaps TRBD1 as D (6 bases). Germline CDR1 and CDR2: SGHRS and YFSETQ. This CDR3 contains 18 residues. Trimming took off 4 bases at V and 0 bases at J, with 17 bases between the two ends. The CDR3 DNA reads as TGCGCCAGCAGCCTTTGGACAGCTTCGAGCTCCTATAATTCACCCCTCCACTTT. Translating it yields CASSLWTASSSYNSPLHF.

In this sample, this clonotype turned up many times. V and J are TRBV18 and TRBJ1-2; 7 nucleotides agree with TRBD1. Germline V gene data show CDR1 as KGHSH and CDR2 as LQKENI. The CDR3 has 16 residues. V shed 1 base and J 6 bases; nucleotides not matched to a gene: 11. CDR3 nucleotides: TGTGCCAGCTCACCACTCTCGGGACAGAGACCTCATGGCTACACCTTC. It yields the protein CASSPLSGQRPHGYTF.